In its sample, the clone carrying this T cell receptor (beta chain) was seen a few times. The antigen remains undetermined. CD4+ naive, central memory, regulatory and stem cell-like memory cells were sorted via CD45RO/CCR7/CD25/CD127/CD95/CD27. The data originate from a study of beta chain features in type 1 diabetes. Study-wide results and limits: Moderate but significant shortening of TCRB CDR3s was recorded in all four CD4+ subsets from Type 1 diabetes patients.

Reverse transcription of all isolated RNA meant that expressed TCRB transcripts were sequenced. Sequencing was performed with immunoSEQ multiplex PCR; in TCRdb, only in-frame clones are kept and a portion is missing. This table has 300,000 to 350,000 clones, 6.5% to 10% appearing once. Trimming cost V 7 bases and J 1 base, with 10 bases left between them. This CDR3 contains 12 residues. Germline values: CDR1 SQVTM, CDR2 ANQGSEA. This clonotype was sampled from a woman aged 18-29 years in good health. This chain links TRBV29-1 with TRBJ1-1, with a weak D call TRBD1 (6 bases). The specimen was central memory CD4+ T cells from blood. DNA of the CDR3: TGCAGCGCTCGGACAGAGAACACTGAAGCTTTCTTT. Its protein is CSARTENTEAFF.